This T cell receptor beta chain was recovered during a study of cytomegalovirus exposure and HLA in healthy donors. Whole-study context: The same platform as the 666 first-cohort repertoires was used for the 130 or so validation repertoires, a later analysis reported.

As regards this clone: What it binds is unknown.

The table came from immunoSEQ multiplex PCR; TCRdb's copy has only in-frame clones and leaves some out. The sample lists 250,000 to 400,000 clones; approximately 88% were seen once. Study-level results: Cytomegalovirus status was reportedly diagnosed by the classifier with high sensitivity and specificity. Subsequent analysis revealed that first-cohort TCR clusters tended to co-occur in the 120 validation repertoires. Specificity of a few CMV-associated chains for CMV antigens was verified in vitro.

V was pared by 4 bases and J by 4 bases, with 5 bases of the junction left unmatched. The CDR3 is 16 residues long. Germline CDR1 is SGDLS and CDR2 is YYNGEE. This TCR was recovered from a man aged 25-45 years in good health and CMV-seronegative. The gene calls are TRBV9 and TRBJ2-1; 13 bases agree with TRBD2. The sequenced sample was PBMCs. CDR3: CASSSPGLAGYNEQFF. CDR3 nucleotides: TGTGCCAGCAGCTCCCCGGGACTAGCGGGGTACAATGAGCAGTTCTTC.